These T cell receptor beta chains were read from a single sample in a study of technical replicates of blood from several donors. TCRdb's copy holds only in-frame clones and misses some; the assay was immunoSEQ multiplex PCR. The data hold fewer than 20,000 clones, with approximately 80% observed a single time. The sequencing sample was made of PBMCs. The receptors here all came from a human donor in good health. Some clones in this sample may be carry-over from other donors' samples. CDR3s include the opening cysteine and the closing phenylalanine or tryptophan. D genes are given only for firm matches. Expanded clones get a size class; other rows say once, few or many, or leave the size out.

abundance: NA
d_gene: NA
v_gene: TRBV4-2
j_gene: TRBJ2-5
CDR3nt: TGTGCCAGCAGCCAACCCTGGAACGGGGGTCATGAGACCCAGTACTTC
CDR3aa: CASSQPWNGGHETQYF

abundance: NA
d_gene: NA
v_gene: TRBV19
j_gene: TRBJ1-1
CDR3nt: TGTGCCAGTAGTAGGCAGATTAACACTGAAGCTTTCTTT
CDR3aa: CASSRQINTEAFF

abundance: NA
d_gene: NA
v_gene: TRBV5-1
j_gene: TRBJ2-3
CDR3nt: TGCGCCAGCAGCTTGGAAGGGGTCAGTGGCAGGGCAGGAGTTACGCAGTATTTT
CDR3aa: CASSLEGVSGRAGVTQYF

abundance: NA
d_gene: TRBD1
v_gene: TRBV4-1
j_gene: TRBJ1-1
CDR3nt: TGCGCCAGCAGCCATACAGGGGCCGTCACTGAAGCTTTCTTT
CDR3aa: CASSHTGAVTEAFF

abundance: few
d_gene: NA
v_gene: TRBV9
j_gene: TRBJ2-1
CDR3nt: TGTGCCAGCAGCTATTCTGGGGGGATCGGGTCCTACAATGAGCAGTTCTTC
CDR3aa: CASSYSGGIGSYNEQFF

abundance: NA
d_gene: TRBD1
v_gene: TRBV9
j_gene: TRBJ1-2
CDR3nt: TGTGCCAGCAGCGTAGTTTCAGGGACAGGGGTGGGCCTTAACTATGGCTACACCTTC
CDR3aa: CASSVVSGTGVGLNYGYTF

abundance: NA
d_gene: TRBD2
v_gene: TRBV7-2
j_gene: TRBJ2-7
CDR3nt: TGTGCCAGCAGCGGTAGCGGGAGCTCCTACGAGCAGTACTTC
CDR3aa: CASSGSGSSYEQYF

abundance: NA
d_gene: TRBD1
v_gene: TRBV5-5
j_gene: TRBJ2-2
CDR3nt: TGTGCCAGCAGCGTACAGGGGGGACTCTACACCGGGGAGCTGTTTTTT
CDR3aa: CASSVQGGLYTGELFF

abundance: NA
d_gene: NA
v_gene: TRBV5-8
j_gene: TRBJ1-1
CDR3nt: TGTGCCAGCAGCTTGGAACTCAACCTAGGGGACACTGAAGCTTTCTTT
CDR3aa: CASSLELNLGDTEAFF

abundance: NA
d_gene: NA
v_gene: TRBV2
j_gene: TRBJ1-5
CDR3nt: TGTGCCAGCAGTGAGGGAGTCAGGGGTTACAATCAGCCCCAGCATTTT
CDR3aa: CASSEGVRGYNQPQHF

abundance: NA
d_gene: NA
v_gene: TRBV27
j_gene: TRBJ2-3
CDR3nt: TGTGCCAGCGGGTACAGGGAATCGGATACGCAGTATTTT
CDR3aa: CASGYRESDTQYF

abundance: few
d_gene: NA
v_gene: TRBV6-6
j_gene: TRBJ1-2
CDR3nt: TGTGCCAGCACTCATTCCGGGTCTGATGGCTACACCTTC
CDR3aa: CASTHSGSDGYTF

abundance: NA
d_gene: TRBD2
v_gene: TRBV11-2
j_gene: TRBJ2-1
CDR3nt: TGTGCCAGCAGCCGACTAGCGTCCGACTACAATGAGCAGTTCTTC
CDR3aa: CASSRLASDYNEQFF

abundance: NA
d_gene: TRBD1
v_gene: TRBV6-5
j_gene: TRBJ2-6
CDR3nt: TGTGCCAGCAGTTACGGGACAGACTCTGGGGCCAACGTCCTGACTTTC
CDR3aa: CASSYGTDSGANVLTF

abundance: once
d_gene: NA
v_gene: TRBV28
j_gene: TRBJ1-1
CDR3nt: TGTGCCAGCAGTTTAGTCCAGGGGAACACTGAAGCTTTCTTT
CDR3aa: CASSLVQGNTEAFF

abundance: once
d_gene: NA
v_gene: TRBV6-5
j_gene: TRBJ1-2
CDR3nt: TGTGCCAGCAGTTACTCGGGGGAGGGGAAGTATGGCTACACCTTC
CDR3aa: CASSYSGEGKYGYTF

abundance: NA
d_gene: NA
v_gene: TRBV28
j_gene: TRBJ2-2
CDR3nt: TGTGGTAGTCGGTTTCCAACCGCCGGGGAGCTGTTTTTT
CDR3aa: CGSRFPTAGELFF

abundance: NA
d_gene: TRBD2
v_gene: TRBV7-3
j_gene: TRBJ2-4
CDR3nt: TGTGCCAGCAGCTTAACCGAGCGGGGCATTCAGTACTTC
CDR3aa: CASSLTERGIQYF

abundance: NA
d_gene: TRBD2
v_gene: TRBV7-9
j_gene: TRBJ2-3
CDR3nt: TGTGCCAGCAGTAAAGGAGCGGGAGGTTTGGCAGATACGCAGTATTTT
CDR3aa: CASSKGAGGLADTQYF

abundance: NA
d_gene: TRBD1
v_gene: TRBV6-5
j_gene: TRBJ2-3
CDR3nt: TGTGCCAGCAGTTACGCCGGGACAGGGGCCGGGGATACGCAGTATTTT
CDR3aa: CASSYAGTGAGDTQYF

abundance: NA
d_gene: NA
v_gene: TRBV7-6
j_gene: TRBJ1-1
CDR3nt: TGTGCCAGCAGCCCAGGCCCCGGGGGCACTGAAGCTTTCTTT
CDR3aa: CASSPGPGGTEAFF

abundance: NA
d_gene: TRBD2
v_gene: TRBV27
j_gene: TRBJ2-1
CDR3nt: TGTGCCAGCAGACTAGCGGGGGACAATGAGCAGTTCTTC
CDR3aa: CASRLAGDNEQFF

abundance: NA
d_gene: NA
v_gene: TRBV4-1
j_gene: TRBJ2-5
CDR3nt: TGCGCCAGCAGCCAAAGTGGAGGCGCCGGGGAGACCCAGTACTTC
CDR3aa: CASSQSGGAGETQYF

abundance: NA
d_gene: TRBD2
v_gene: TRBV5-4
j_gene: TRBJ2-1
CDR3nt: TGTGCCAGCAGCTCTCAGCGGGAGGACGGAAATGAGCAGTTCTTC
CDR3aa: CASSSQREDGNEQFF

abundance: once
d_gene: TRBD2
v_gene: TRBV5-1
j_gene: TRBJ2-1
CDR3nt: TGCGCCAGCAGCCCAGCGGGAGCGAACTCCTACAATGAGCAGTTCTTC
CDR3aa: CASSPAGANSYNEQFF

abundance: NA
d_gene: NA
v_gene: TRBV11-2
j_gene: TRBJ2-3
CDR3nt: TGTGCCAGCAGCTTTTTGGGGGGACTCAGCACAGATACGCAGTATTTT
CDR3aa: CASSFLGGLSTDTQYF

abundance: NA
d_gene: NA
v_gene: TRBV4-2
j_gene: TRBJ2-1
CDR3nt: TGTGCCAGCAGCCTCCTGGGCATCGGGAACAATGAGCAGTTCTTC
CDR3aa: CASSLLGIGNNEQFF

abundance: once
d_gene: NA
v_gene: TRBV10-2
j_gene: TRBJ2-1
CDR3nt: TGCGCCAGCAGCCACTTAGGAGGGGTGGGCGCCTACAATGAGCAGTTCTTC
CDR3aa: CASSHLGGVGAYNEQFF

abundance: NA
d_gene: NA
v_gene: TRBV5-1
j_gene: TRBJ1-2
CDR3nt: TGCGCCAGCAGCTCGACTCCCGTTCCTCTCCAGGACACCGACTATGGCTACACCTTC
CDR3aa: CASSSTPVPLQDTDYGYTF

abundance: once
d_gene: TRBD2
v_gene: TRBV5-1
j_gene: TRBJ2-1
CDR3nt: TGCGCCAGCAGCTTGGACAGCGGGGTTGGCAATGAGCAGTTCTTC
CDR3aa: CASSLDSGVGNEQFF

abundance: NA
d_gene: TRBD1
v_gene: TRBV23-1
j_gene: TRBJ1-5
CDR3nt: TGCGCCAGCAGTCACCGCCGGGACAGGGGGCGATATCAGCCCCAGCATTTT
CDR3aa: CASSHRRDRGRYQPQHF

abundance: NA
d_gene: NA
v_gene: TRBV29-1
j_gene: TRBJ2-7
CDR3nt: TGCAGCGCCACTGGGGGGGACAAGCAGTACTTC
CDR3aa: CSATGGDKQYF

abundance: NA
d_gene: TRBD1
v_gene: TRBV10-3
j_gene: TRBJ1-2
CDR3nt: TGTGCCATCAGTGAGTCAGGGGGACAGGGTTATGGCTACACCTTC
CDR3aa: CAISESGGQGYGYTF

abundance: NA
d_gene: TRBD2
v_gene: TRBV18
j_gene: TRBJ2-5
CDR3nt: TGTGCCAGCTCACGACTAGCGGGCCAAGAGACCCAGTACTTC
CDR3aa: CASSRLAGQETQYF

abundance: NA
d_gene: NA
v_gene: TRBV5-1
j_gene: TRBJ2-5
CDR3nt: TGCGCCAGCAGGCCGACAGGCGACCAAGAGACCCAGTACTTC
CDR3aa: CASRPTGDQETQYF

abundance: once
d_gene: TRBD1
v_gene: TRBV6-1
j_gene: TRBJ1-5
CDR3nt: TGTGCCAGCAGTGAAGGGGCAGGGGGAATCCATTCAAATCAGCCCCAGCATTTT
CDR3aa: CASSEGAGGIHSNQPQHF

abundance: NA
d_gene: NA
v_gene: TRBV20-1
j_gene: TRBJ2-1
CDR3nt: TGCAGTGCTCACGGGGGGACAGGGCAGTTCTTC
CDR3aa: CSAHGGTGQFF

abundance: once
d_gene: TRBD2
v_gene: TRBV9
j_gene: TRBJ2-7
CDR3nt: TGTGCCAGCAGCGCCTCGTTAGCGGGAGACTCCTACGAGCAGTACTTC
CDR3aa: CASSASLAGDSYEQYF

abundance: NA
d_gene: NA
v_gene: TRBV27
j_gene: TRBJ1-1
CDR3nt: TGTGCCAGCAGTTGGGGCAGGGGGAACACTGAAGCTTTCTTT
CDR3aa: CASSWGRGNTEAFF

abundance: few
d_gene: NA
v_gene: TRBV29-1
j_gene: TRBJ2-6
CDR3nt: TGCAGCGTGGGGGGAGACGGCGACTCTGGGGCCAACGTCCTGACTTTC
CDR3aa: CSVGGDGDSGANVLTF

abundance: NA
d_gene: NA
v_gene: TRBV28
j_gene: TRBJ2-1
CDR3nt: TGTGCCAGCAGCCTCCACGCGGACAGCAATGAGCAGTTCTTC
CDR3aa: CASSLHADSNEQFF

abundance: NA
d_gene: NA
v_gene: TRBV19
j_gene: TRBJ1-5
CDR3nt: TGTGCCACCCTCGGGGGGGTAGAGAATCAGCCCCAGCATTTT
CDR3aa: CATLGGVENQPQHF

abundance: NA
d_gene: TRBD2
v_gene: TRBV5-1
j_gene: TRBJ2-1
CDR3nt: TGCGCCAGCAGCTTGACACTAGCGGGGAACAATGAGCAGTTCTTC
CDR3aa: CASSLTLAGNNEQFF

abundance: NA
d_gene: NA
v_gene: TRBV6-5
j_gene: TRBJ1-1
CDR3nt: TGTGCCAGCAGTTACTCACAGGCTAGCACTGAAGCTTTCTTT
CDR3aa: CASSYSQASTEAFF

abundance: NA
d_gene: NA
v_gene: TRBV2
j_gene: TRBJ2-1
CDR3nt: TGTGCCAGCAGAGAAGGGGCTTATGAGCAGTTCTTC
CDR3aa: CASREGAYEQFF

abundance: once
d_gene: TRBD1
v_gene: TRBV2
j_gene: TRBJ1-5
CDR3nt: TGTGCCAGCAGTGATAGGGGGCTCAGTCAGCCCCAGCATTTT
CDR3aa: CASSDRGLSQPQHF

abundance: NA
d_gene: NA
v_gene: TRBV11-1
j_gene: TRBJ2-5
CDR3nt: TGTGCCAGCAGTACGGGGAGTGGACAAGAGACCCAGTACTTC
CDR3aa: CASSTGSGQETQYF

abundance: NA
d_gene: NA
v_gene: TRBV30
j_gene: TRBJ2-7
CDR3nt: TGTGCCTGGTCACAGGGCTACGAGCAGTACTTC
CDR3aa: CAWSQGYEQYF